This is a list of T cell receptor beta chains from one sample in a study of beta chain features in type 1 diabetes. Produced via immunoSEQ multiplex PCR; TCRdb's table is partial and in-frame only. The profile covers about 260,000 clones, with about 23% appearing a single time and more than 0.009% taken by the ten largest. Sequences were obtained from naive CD4+ T cells from blood. These receptor sequences come from a woman aged 30 to 39 with type 1 diabetes. CDR3s include the opening cysteine and the closing phenylalanine or tryptophan. The D gene is left open where the match is weak. A clone size is listed for some rows: how often the clone was seen (once, few, many), or a class if it is expanded.

J gene | V gene | D gene | clone size | CDR3 protein | CDR3 DNA
TRBJ2-1 | TRBV5-1 | - | few | CASSLRGGVNEQFF | TGCGCCAGCAGCTTGAGGGGGGGCGTCAATGAGCAGTTCTTC
TRBJ2-2 | TRBV28 | TRBD2 | - | CASSERGLAGLAGELFF | TGTGCCAGCAGTGAAAGGGGACTAGCGGGACTTGCCGGGGAGCTGTTTTTT
TRBJ2-1 | TRBV11-2 | TRBD2 | - | CASRILAGAYNEQFF | TGTGCCAGCAGGATACTAGCGGGAGCCTACAATGAGCAGTTCTTC
TRBJ2-5 | TRBV28 | - | - | CASSLAPGGWETQYF | TGTGCCAGCAGTTTAGCCCCCGGCGGGTGGGAGACCCAGTACTTC
TRBJ2-4 | TRBV7-2 | TRBD2 | - | CASSFSGSGVAKNIQYF | TGTGCCAGCAGCTTCTCCGGTAGCGGGGTAGCCAAAAACATTCAGTACTTC
TRBJ1-1 | TRBV7-3 | - | - | CASSLSGLNTEAFF | TGTGCCAGCAGCTTAAGCGGGTTGAACACTGAAGCTTTCTTT
TRBJ2-7 | TRBV18 | - | few | CASSPPGRGYEQYF | TGTGCCAGCTCACCACCAGGGCGAGGGTACGAGCAGTACTTC
TRBJ2-7 | TRBV27 | TRBD1 | - | CASSGGTGRTYEQYF | TGTGCCAGCAGTGGAGGGACAGGGCGCACCTACGAGCAGTACTTC
TRBJ2-1 | TRBV7-9 | TRBD2 | few | CASSLVGGRDNEQFF | TGTGCCAGCAGCTTAGTGGGCGGGAGAGACAATGAGCAGTTCTTC
TRBJ1-5 | TRBV5-4 | - | few | CASSLSPNGQPQHF | TGTGCCAGCAGCTTGTCACCTAACGGTCAGCCCCAGCATTTT
TRBJ2-5 | TRBV27 | - | - | CASSWNSALQETQYF | TGTGCCAGCAGTTGGAATAGCGCCCTTCAAGAGACCCAGTACTTC
TRBJ2-5 | TRBV29-1 | - | few | CSVVNQEGETQYF | TGCAGCGTTGTGAACCAGGAAGGCGAGACCCAGTACTTC
TRBJ1-1 | TRBV5-4 | - | few | CASSLEPYRVTTEAFF | TGTGCCAGCAGCTTGGAACCCTACAGGGTGACCACTGAAGCTTTCTTT
TRBJ2-7 | TRBV29-1 | TRBD2 | - | CSVKRRGDYEQYF | TGCAGCGTCAAGCGGCGGGGGGACTACGAGCAGTACTTC
TRBJ2-1 | TRBV7-9 | TRBD2 | - | CASSSGTTYNEQFF | TGTGCCAGCAGCTCGGGGACTACCTACAATGAGCAGTTCTTC
TRBJ2-6 | TRBV29-1 | - | few | CSVVEDGANVLTF | TGCAGCGTTGTGGAGGACGGGGCCAACGTCCTGACTTTC
TRBJ2-1 | TRBV9 | - | few | CASSVRPDWYYNEQFF | TGTGCCAGCAGCGTACGTCCCGACTGGTACTACAATGAGCAGTTCTTC
TRBJ2-6 | TRBV15 | - | - | CATSPRVPGSGANVLTF | TGTGCCACCAGCCCCAGGGTTCCTGGCTCTGGGGCCAACGTCCTGACTTTC
TRBJ2-6 | TRBV5-1 | - | few | CASSQVRNSGANVLTF | TGCGCCAGCTCCCAAGTCAGGAACTCTGGGGCCAACGTCCTGACTTTC
TRBJ2-5 | TRBV5-4 | - | - | CASSFGQLETQYF | TGTGCCAGCAGCTTCGGACAGCTGGAGACCCAGTACTTC
TRBJ2-3 | TRBV27 | TRBD2 | - | CASMVLAEGTDTQYF | TGTGCCAGCATGGTCCTAGCGGAAGGCACAGATACGCAGTATTTT
TRBJ2-1 | TRBV5-1 | TRBD2 | - | CASSLARREDNEQFF | TGCGCCAGCAGCTTGGCCAGGCGGGAGGACAATGAGCAGTTCTTC
TRBJ1-1 | TRBV7-9 | - | - | CASSFGQYTEAFF | TGTGCCAGCAGCTTCGGACAGTACACTGAAGCTTTCTTT
TRBJ2-1 | TRBV7-9 | TRBD2 | few | CASSSQGLVVIKEQFF | TGTGCCAGCAGCTCACAGGGACTAGTAGTAATCAAGGAGCAGTTCTTC
TRBJ1-2 | TRBV30 | - | few | CAWSKGNYGYTF | TGTGCCTGGAGTAAGGGGAACTATGGCTACACCTTC
TRBJ1-1 | TRBV18 | - | once | CASSLRATEAFF | TGTGCCAGCTCGCTCAGGGCCACTGAAGCTTTCTTT
TRBJ1-1 | TRBV19 | TRBD1 | few | CASRGQGAMNTEAFF | TGTGCCAGTAGGGGACAGGGGGCCATGAACACTGAAGCTTTCTTT
TRBJ1-2 | TRBV28 | - | - | CASSWGLHYGYTF | TGTGCCAGCAGTTGGGGACTCCACTATGGCTACACCTTC
TRBJ2-7 | TRBV9 | - | few | CASSATGTSYEQYF | TGTGCCAGCAGCGCCACCGGGACTTCCTACGAGCAGTACTTC
TRBJ2-1 | TRBV2 | - | few | CASSELFLRNEQFF | TGTGCCAGCAGTGAACTGTTCCTGCGGAATGAGCAGTTCTTC
TRBJ1-5 | TRBV12-5 | - | - | CASGLDTALVWPQHF | TGTGCTAGTGGTTTGGATACAGCCCTCGTCTGGCCCCAGCATTTT
TRBJ1-2 | TRBV7-9 | - | - | CASSLEETRNYGYTF | TGTGCCAGCAGCTTAGAGGAGACTAGAAACTATGGCTACACCTTC
TRBJ1-1 | TRBV9 | - | - | CASSVDTRQLEAFF | TGTGCCAGCAGCGTAGATACAAGACAGCTTGAAGCTTTCTTT
TRBJ2-3 | TRBV2 | - | - | CASSDLTGNTQYF | TGTGCCAGCAGTGACCTGACTGGAAATACGCAGTATTTT
TRBJ2-5 | TRBV5-1 | - | - | CASSQDIGMEETQYF | TGCGCCAGCAGCCAGGACATTGGAATGGAAGAGACCCAGTACTTC
TRBJ1-1 | TRBV23-1 | - | - | CASSQSKPRRENTEAFF | TGCGCCAGCAGTCAATCGAAGCCGCGCAGGGAGAACACTGAAGCTTTCTTT
TRBJ1-3 | TRBV15 | - | few | CATSRDKGPGNTIYF | TGTGCCACCAGCAGAGATAAGGGGCCTGGAAACACCATATATTTT
TRBJ1-1 | TRBV11-3 | TRBD1 | - | CASGRDRGGTEAFF | TGTGCCAGCGGCCGGGACAGGGGAGGGACTGAAGCTTTCTTT
TRBJ1-1 | TRBV7-9 | - | - | CASSLGRLREAFF | TGTGCCAGCAGCTTAGGCCGCCTGAGGGAAGCTTTCTTT
TRBJ1-1 | TRBV29-1 | - | - | CSVGQPLNTEAFF | TGCAGCGTAGGACAGCCTTTGAACACTGAAGCTTTCTTT
TRBJ2-2 | TRBV28 | - | few | CAMGQPHTGELFF | TGTGCCATGGGGCAGCCGCACACCGGGGAGCTGTTTTTT
TRBJ2-2 | TRBV7-9 | - | few | CASSPRGAGELFF | TGTGCCAGCAGCCCCCGGGGTGCCGGGGAGCTGTTTTTT
TRBJ2-7 | TRBV30 | TRBD1 | - | CAWSTGTGGNEQYF | TGTGCCTGGAGCACCGGGACAGGTGGAAACGAGCAGTACTTC
TRBJ2-3 | TRBV15 | TRBD1 | - | CATSTRQGSTDTQYF | TGTGCCACCAGCACTAGACAGGGTAGCACAGATACGCAGTATTTT
TRBJ1-5 | TRBV30 | - | few | CAWSGGGSSQHF | TGTGCCTGGAGTGGGGGCGGATCGTCCCAGCATTTT
TRBJ2-3 | TRBV29-1 | TRBD2 | few | CSVASGRSDTQYF | TGCAGCGTGGCTAGCGGGAGATCAGATACGCAGTATTTT
TRBJ2-7 | TRBV19 | - | once | CASSVERSSYEQYF | TGTGCCAGTAGTGTAGAGAGGAGCTCCTACGAGCAGTACTTC
TRBJ2-3 | TRBV7-2 | - | - | CASSYPGTLTSTDTQYF | TGTGCCAGCAGCTACCCCGGGACTTTGACTAGCACAGATACGCAGTATTTT
TRBJ2-1 | TRBV2 | TRBD2 | few | CASYEAGDGEQFF | TGTGCCAGCTATGAGGCGGGAGATGGGGAGCAGTTCTTC
TRBJ2-1 | TRBV5-6 | TRBD2 | - | CASSKLAGSYNEQFF | TGTGCCAGCAGCAAACTAGCGGGAAGCTACAATGAGCAGTTCTTC
TRBJ2-7 | TRBV29-1 | - | few | CSVAGVGYEQYF | TGCAGCGTTGCGGGGGTAGGCTACGAGCAGTACTTC